Presented here are 24 T cell receptor beta chains from one specimen sequenced in a study of T cell repertoires in cytomegalovirus infection. TCRdb passed the reads through MiXCR, listing each CDR3 protein once. The sample consists of under 850,000 distinct CDR3 sequences, less than 40% of them appearing once. Specimen: PBMCs. These receptors were taken from a human donor in good health (CMV status not recorded). Some clones in this sample may be carry-over from other donors' samples.

This clonotype was seen only once. At one of its ends the junction is not consistent with the germline gene, which may arise from a read error. The chain has TRBV6-5 and TRBJ1-2; TRBD1 matches at 7 bases. The CDR3 loop spans 15 amino acids. The germline gives CDR1 MNHEY, CDR2 SVGAGI. The CDR3 region has the DNA TGTTCCAGCAGTTACCTACAGGGGATGGGCTATGGCTACACCTTC. Protein sequence: CSSSYLQGMGYGYTF.

This clonotype was observed a few times. The chain combines TRBV2 with TRBJ2-3; 12 bases are a match to TRBD2. In germline, CDR1 is SNHLY, CDR2 FYNNEI. The CDR3 runs to 18 residues. The V gene end was trimmed by 6 bases and the J gene end by 5 bases; junction bases not matched to a gene: 15. CDR3 bases: TGTGCCAGCAGCGATTTACCCCCTAGCGGGAGGGGTGTAGATACGCAGTATTTT. Amino acid sequence: CASSDLPPSGRGVDTQYF. Full variable domain (rest looked up from reference TRBV2 and TRBJ2-3): EPEVTQTPSHQVTQMGQEVILRCVPISNHLYFYWYRQILGQKVEFLVSFYNNEISEKSEIFDDQFSVERPDGSNFTLKIRSTKLEDSAMYFCASSDLPPSGRGVDTQYFGPGTRLTVL.

This clonotype was seen a few times. The chain links TRBV25-1 to TRBJ1-5, with D possibly matching TRBD1 (5 bases). Germline-derived CDR1 and CDR2 are MGHDK and SYGVNS. The CDR3 loop spans 15 amino acids. Trimming shortened V by 2 bases and J by 3 bases, and 11 bases separated the two germline ends. CDR3 nucleotide sequence: TGTGCCAGCAGTGAAGGGGGAAGGTACAATCAGCCCCAGCATTTT. Encoded protein: CASSEGGRYNQPQHF.

The V call is TRBV27, the J call TRBJ1-6; D is unresolved. The V gene's germline CDR1 is MNHEY and CDR2 SMNVEV (reference sequence). The CDR3 is 14 residues long. Trimming stripped 8 bases from V and 7 bases from J, with 15 bases between. CDR3 sequence (DNA): TGTGCCAGCCGCTATTTGGTAGACAATTCACCCCTCCACTTT. Protein: CASRYLVDNSPLHF.

This clonotype was found a few times. The chain is built from TRBV7-3 and TRBJ2-1; D ambiguous. V shed 4 bases and J shed 4 bases, with 8 bases lying between them. The CDR3 covers 13 residues. CDR1 and CDR2 (germline): SGHTA, FQGTGA. This CDR3 is CASSYVEYNEQFF. CDR3 sequence (DNA): TGTGCCAGCAGCTACGTGGAATACAATGAGCAGTTCTTC.

This clonotype came up a few times. V gene TRBV7-2 combines with J gene TRBJ2-4; maybe TRBD1 (6 bases). Germline V gives CDR1 SGHTA, CDR2 FQGNSA. The V end was cut by 2 bases, the J end by 0 bases, with 20 bases between. CDR3 length: 19 residues. CDR3 sequence: CASSLMVTGVLLAKNIQYF. CDR3 coding DNA: TGTGCCAGCAGCTTAATGGTGACAGGTGTTCTCTTAGCCAAAAACATTCAGTACTTC.

This chain links TRBV25-1 with TRBJ1-6; possibly TRBD1 for D (5 bases). The CDR3 totals 15 residues. The germline V gene has CDR1 MGHDK and CDR2 SYGVNS. V lost 2 bases and J 6 bases, leaving 11 bases between the germline ends. For the CDR3, the DNA is TGTGCCAGCAGTGAAGTCACGGGGACTAATTCACCCCTCCACTTT. It codes for CASSEVTGTNSPLHF.

The V gene is TRBV6-1, the J gene TRBJ2-7; tentatively, D is TRBD1 or TRBD2 (5 bases each). The V gene's germline CDR1 is MNHNS and CDR2 SASEGT. There are 15 residues in the CDR3. V lost 8 bases and J lost 7, with 24 bases in between. CDR3 in amino acids: CASGARETGAREQYF. The CDR3 bases are TGTGCCAGCGGCGCTAGAGAAACCGGGGCTAGGGAGCAGTACTTC.

This clonotype was found a few times. J is TRBJ2-1 and V is TRBV12-3 or TRBV12-4; TRBD2 matches 10 bases. The CDR3 has 15 residues. The J segment lost 6 bases and the V segment lost 8 bases, leaving 10 bases of the junction unmatched. DNA of the CDR3: TGTGCCAGCTCCTTCGGGACTAGCGTCGGCAATGAGCAGTTCTTC. Protein: CASSFGTSVGNEQFF.

V usage is TRBV6-5 and J usage is TRBJ2-1; possibly TRBD2 for D (5 bases). This CDR3 comprises 17 residues. Between the trimmed V and J ends, which lost 2 bases and 5 bases, there was a span of 19 bases. Germline CDR1 and CDR2: MNHEY and SVGAGI. In DNA form, the CDR3 reads TGTGCCAGCAGTTACCCCTCCGGCCCGCTCGGGGACAATGAGCAGTTCTTC. It encodes CASSYPSGPLGDNEQFF.

The chain is built from TRBV20-1 and TRBJ2-7; 7 positions agree with TRBD1. This CDR3 contains 13 residues. J gave up 2 bases and V 2 bases, and 3 bases lay outside the gene matches. Germline values: CDR1 DFQATT, CDR2 SNEGSKA (reference sequence). CDR3 protein: CSARRDSTYEQYF. The CDR3 DNA is TGCAGTGCTAGACGGGACAGTACCTACGAGCAGTACTTC.

This clonotype was seen many times. CDR3 region: CASSLVGSGELFF. For the CDR3, the DNA is TGTGCCAGCAGCCTAGTGGGGTCCGGGGAGCTGTTTTTT. The gene calls are TRBV7-8 and TRBJ2-2; D is undetermined. This CDR3 is 13 amino acids long. Germline V gene lookup returns CDR1 SGHVS and CDR2 FQNEAQ. V was shortened by 5 bases and J by 6 bases, with 10 bases between the two germline ends.

V is TRBV6-5 and J is TRBJ1-2; D perhaps matches TRBD1 (5 bases). This CDR3 comprises 15 residues. Trimming left V 6 bases short and J 4 bases short, with 18 bases between. Germline V CDR1 and CDR2: MNHEY, SVGAGI. Here the CDR3 reads CASSQLGALGYGYTF. For the CDR3, the DNA is TGTGCCAGCAGCCAACTAGGGGCGCTGGGCTATGGCTACACCTTC.

This clonotype has only a few counts. The chain recombines TRBV6-1 with TRBJ2-7; the D is unclear. CDR1 and CDR2 (germline): MNHNS, SASEGT. V lost 6 bases to trimming and J lost 3 bases, with 12 bases between them. The CDR3 covers 13 residues. DNA of the CDR3: TGTGCCAGCAGGGACGGCGGCCTCTACGAGCAGTACTTC. This sequence encodes CASRDGGLYEQYF.

As for this clonotype: One end of the junction fails to match germline, which may point to a read error. This sequence joins TRBV3-1 and TRBJ2-1; D gene ambiguous. This CDR3 region has 10 residues. The germline CDR1 and CDR2 sequences are LGHDT and YNNKEL (reference sequence). CDR3: CASSQEERIF. CDR3 DNA: TGTGCCAGCAGCCAAGAGGAAAGGATCTTC.

This rearrangement joins TRBV6-1 to TRBJ1-1; 9 positions match TRBD1. CDR1 is MNHNS, CDR2 SASEGT, per germline. The CDR3 length is 14 residues. Germline trimming cut 5 bases from V and 5 bases from J; bases unmatched to any gene: 6. The DNA for the CDR3 is TGTGCCAGCAGTCAAACAGGGGGCGAAACTGAAGCTTTCTTT. It codes for CASSQTGGETEAFF.

The rearrangement uses TRBV27 and TRBJ2-1; 9 bases are shared with TRBD2. J was trimmed by 0 bases and V by 6 bases; bases with no gene match: 9. Per the germline V gene, CDR1 is MNHEY and CDR2 is SMNVEV (reference sequence). The CDR3 runs 17 residues. Here the CDR3 DNA reads TGTGCCAGCAGCCCCGTCCTTAGCGGGAGCTCCTACAATGAGCAGTTCTTC. Translation gives CASSPVLSGSSYNEQFF.

The rearrangement links TRBV24-1 to TRBJ1-5, with 7 nucleotides matching TRBD1. The CDR3 totals 16 residues. Germline trimming cut 4 bases from V and 0 bases from J; bases unmatched to any gene: 5. Germline assignment: CDR1 KGHDR and CDR2 SFDVKD. In DNA, the CDR3 is TGTGCCACCAGTGACGGACAGGCGTATAGCAATCAGCCCCAGCATTTT. Its protein product is CATSDGQAYSNQPQHF.

This clonotype has at least ten counts. V gene TRBV7-2 combines with J gene TRBJ2-4, with D possibly matching TRBD2 (5 bases). Germline CDR1 SGHTA, CDR2 FQGNSA. The CDR3 consists of 16 residues. V gave up 1 base and J gave up 5 bases, with 15 bases separating them. CDR3 nucleotide sequence: TGTGCCAGCAGCTTAGTGTCTAGCCCAGGCCAAAACATTCAGTACTTC. This sequence encodes CASSLVSSPGQNIQYF.

This clonotype came up many times. V usage is TRBV7-8 and J usage is TRBJ2-7, with 9 bases lining up with TRBD2. The CDR3 sequence is 15 residues long. Germline-derived CDR1 and CDR2 are SGHVS and FQNEAQ. The junction had 9 bases not matched to a gene; V was cut back by 5 bases and J by 4 bases. The CDR3 loop reads CASSPVAGARYEQYF. In DNA, the CDR3 is TGTGCCAGCAGCCCGGTAGCGGGAGCCCGTTACGAGCAGTACTTC.

The gene calls are TRBV10-2 and TRBJ1-2; 8 bases match TRBD1. The CDR3 sequence is 14 residues long. Germline CDR1 is WSHSY and CDR2 is SAAADI. The junction had 9 bases not matched to a gene; V was cut back by 6 bases and J by 6 bases. CDR3: CASSRDRTIDGYTF. The DNA of the CDR3 is TGCGCCAGCAGCCGGGACAGGACTATTGATGGCTACACCTTC.

This clonotype was seen ten or more times. J is TRBJ1-5 and V is TRBV12-3 or TRBV12-4; D unresolved. The germline V and J ends were trimmed by 4 bases and 6 bases, with 10 bases remaining between them. The CDR3 loop spans 13 amino acids. CDR3 DNA sequence: TGTGCCAGCAGTTCCACGATGCGTCAGCCCCAGCATTTT. It yields the protein CASSSTMRQPQHF.

This clonotype was seen a few times. V usage is TRBV11-1 and J usage is TRBJ1-1; unclear D gene. Germline V lookup: CDR1 SGHAT, CDR2 FQDESV (reference sequence). Deletions cut 4 bases from V and 0 bases from J, with 15 bases between. CDR3 length equals 16 residues. This CDR3 is CASSSLGTRLNTEAFF. The CDR3 nucleotides are TGTGCCAGCAGCTCTCTCGGTACACGATTGAACACTGAAGCTTTCTTT.

The table lists this clonotype with a count of one. The final CDR3 position lacks the conserved phenylalanine or tryptophan, pointing to a likely read error. This chain joins TRBV29-1 and TRBJ2-7; possibly TRBD1 or TRBD2 for D (5 bases each). Trimming removed 4 bases at V and 2 bases at J, with 9 bases between. Germline assignment: CDR1 SQVTM and CDR2 ANQGSEA. This CDR3 comprises 12 residues. This CDR3 is CSVGGLTYEQYL. DNA for the CDR3: TGCAGCGTTGGGGGGTTGACCTACGAGCAGTACTTA.